Sequencing of this T cell receptor (beta chain) was carried out in a study of blood T cell repertoires in COVID-19. The assay was immunoSEQ multiplex PCR, and TCRdb's table has in-frame clones only and misses some. The profile shows under 65,000 clones, over 75% of them singletons. Trimming pared 4 bases from V and 7 bases from J, leaving 11 bases between. Germline-derived CDR1 and CDR2 are LNHDA and SQIVND (reference sequence). This CDR3 spans 13 amino acids. The receptor comes from a man older than 75 with acute or convalescent COVID-19. The specimen sequenced was peripheral blood. The gene calls are TRBV19 and TRBJ1-3; D unclear. The CDR3 region is CASSTPPRNTIYF. The CDR3 DNA is TGTGCCAGTAGTACCCCCCCTCGGAACACCATATATTTT.